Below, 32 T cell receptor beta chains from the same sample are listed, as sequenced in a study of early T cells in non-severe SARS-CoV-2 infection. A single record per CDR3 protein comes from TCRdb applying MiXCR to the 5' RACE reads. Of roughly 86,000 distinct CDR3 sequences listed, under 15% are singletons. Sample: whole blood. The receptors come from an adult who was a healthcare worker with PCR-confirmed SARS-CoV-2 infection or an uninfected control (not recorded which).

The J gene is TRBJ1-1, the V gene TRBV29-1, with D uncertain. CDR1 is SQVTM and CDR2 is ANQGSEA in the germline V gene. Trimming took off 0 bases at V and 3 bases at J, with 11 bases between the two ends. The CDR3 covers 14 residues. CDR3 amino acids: CSVEDHWSHTEAFF. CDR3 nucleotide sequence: TGCAGCGTTGAAGATCACTGGTCGCACACTGAAGCTTTCTTT.

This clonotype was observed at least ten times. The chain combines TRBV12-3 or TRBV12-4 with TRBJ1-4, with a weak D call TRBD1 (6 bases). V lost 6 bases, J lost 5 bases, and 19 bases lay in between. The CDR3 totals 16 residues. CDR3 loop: CASSRQRGGGNEKLFF. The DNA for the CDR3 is TGTGCCAGCAGCCGCCAGCGTGGAGGGGGAAATGAAAAACTGTTTTTT.

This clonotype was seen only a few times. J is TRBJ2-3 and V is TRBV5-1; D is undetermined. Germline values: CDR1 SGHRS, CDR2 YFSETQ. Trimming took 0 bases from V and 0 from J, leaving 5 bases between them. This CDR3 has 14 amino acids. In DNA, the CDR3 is TGCGCCAGCAGCTTGGAGGGAAGCACAGATACGCAGTATTTT. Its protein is CASSLEGSTDTQYF.

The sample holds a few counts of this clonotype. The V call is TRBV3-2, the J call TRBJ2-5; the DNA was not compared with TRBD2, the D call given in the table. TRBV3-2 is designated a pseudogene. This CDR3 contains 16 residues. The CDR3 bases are TGTGCCAGCAGCCAAGACGGTAGCGGGGGGGAGGAGACCCAGTACTTC. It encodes CASSQDGSGGEETQYF.

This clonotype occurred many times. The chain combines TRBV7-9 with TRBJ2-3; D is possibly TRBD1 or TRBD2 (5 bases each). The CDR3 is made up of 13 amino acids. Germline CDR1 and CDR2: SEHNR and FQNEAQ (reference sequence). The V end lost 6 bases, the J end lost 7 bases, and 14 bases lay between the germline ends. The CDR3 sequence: CASRHIEGNTQYF. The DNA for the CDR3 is TGTGCCAGCAGACATATTGAGGGGAATACGCAGTATTTT.

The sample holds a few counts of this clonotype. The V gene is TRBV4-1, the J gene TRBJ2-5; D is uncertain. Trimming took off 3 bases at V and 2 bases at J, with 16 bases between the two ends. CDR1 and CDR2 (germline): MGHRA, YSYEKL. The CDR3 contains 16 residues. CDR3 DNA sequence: TGCGCCAGCAGCCATAAAACTCCGGCCAAACAAGAGACCCAGTACTTC. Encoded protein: CASSHKTPAKQETQYF.

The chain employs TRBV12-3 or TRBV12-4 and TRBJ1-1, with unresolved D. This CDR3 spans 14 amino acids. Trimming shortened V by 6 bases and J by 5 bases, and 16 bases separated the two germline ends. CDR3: CASSKVGVVTEAFF. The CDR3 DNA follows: TGTGCCAGCAGCAAGGTCGGAGTTGTGACTGAAGCTTTCTTT.

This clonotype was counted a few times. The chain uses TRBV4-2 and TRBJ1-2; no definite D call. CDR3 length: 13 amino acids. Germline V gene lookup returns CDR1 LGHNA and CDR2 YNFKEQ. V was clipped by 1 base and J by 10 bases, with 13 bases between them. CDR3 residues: CASSQVGVEAYTF. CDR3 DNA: TGTGCCAGCAGCCAAGTAGGTGTTGAAGCCTACACCTTC.

CDR3 region: CATSDLGTSSYNEQFF. The CDR3, as DNA: TGTGCCACCAGTGATTTGGGCACCAGCTCCTACAATGAGCAGTTCTTC. The gene calls are TRBV24-1 and TRBJ2-1; no reliable D call. The length of the CDR3 is 16 residues. The V and J ends lost 0 bases and 0 bases respectively, with 8 bases between them. Germline CDR1 reads KGHDR; CDR2 reads SFDVKD.

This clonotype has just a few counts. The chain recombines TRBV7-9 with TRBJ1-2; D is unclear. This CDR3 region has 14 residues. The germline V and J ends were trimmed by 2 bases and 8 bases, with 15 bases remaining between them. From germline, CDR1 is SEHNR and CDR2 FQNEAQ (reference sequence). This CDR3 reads CASSLIGQAPGYTF. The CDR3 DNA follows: TGTGCCAGCAGCTTAATCGGGCAGGCCCCCGGCTACACCTTC.

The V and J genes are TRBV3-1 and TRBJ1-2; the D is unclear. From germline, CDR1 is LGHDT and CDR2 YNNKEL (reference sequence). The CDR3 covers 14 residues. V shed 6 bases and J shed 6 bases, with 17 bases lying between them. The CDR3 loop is CASRHTDKGNGYTF. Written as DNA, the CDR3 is TGTGCCAGCAGACACACGGATAAAGGGAATGGCTACACCTTC.

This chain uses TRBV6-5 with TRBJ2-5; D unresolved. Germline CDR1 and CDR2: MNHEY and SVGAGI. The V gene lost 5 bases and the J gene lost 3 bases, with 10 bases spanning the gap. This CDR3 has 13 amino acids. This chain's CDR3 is CASSPDIEETQYF. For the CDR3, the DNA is TGTGCCAGCAGTCCCGACATCGAAGAGACCCAGTACTTC.

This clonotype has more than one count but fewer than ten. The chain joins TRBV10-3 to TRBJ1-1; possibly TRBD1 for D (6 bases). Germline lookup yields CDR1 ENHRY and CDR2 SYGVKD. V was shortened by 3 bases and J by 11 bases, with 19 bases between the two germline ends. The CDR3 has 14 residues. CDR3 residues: CAISDPRDTDGAFF. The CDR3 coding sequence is TGTGCCATCAGTGACCCCCGGGACACTGACGGGGCTTTCTTT.

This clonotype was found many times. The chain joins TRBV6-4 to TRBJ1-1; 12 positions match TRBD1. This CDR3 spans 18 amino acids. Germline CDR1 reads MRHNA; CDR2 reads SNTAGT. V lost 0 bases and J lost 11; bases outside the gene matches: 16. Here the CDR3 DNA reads TGTGCCAGCAGTGACTCGGGGTATCCGCCGGGACAGGGGGCAACGGCTTTCTTT. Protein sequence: CASSDSGYPPGQGATAFF.

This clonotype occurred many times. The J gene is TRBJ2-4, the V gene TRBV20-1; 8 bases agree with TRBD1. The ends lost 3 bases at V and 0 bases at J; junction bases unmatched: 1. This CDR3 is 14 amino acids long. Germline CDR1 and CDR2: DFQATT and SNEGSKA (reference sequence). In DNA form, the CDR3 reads TGCAGTGCTAGGGACAGGGTAGCCAAAAACATTCAGTACTTC. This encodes CSARDRVAKNIQYF.

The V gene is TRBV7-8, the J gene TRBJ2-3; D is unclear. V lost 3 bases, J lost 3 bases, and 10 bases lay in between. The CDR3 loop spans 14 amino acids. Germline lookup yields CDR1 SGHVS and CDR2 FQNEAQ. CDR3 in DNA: TGTGCCAGCAGCTTGCTAGGGTCGACAGATACGCAGTATTTT. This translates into CASSLLGSTDTQYF.

CDR3 loop: CASSDIPGTSGGALLGQYV. CDR3 DNA: TGTGCCAGCAGTGACATTCCCGGGACTAGCGGGGGGGCCCTCTTAGGGCAGTACGTC. The V call is TRBV25-1, the J call TRBJ2-7, with 16 bases aligning to TRBD2. Per the germline V gene, CDR1 is MGHDK and CDR2 is SYGVNS. The CDR3 runs 19 residues. Trimming cost V 3 bases and J 9 bases; bases outside gene matches: 17.

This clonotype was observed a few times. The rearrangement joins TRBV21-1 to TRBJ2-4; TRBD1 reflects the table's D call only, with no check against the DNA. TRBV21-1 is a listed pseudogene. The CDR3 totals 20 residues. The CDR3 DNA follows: TGTGCCAGCAGCGCCCCCACGGGAGACGGAGAGCTAGCCAAAAAAAACATTCAGTACTTC. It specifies CASSAPTGDGELAKKNIQYF.

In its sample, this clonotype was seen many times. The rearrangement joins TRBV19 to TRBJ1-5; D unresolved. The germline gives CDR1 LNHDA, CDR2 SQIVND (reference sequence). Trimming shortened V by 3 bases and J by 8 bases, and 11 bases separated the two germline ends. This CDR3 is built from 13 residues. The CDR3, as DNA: TGTGCCAGTAGTATGTCCCGGGTTGAGCCCCAGCATTTT. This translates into CASSMSRVEPQHF.

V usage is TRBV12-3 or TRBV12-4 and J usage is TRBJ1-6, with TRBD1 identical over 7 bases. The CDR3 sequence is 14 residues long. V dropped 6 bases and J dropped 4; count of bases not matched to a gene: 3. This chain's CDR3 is CASSDREYNSPLHF. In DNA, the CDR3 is TGTGCCAGCAGCGACAGGGAGTATAATTCACCCCTCCACTTT.

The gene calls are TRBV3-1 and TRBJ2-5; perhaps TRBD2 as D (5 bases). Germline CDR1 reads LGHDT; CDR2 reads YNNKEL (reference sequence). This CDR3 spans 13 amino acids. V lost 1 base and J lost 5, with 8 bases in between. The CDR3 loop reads CASSQVRVETQYF. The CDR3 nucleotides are TGTGCCAGCAGCCAAGTGAGGGTGGAGACCCAGTACTTC.

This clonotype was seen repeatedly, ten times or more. The CDR3 is CASSLQGIAFF. The CDR3 DNA follows: TGTGCCAGCAGCCTACAGGGTATAGCTTTCTTT. V and J are TRBV7-8 and TRBJ1-1, with a possible D match to TRBD1 (6 bases). Per germline, CDR1 SGHVS and CDR2 FQNEAQ. The CDR3 covers 11 residues. V was shortened by 5 bases and J by 10 bases, with 11 bases between the two germline ends.

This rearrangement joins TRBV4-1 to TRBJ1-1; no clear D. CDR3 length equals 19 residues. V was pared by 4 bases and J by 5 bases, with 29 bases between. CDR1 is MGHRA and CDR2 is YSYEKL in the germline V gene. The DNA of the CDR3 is TGCGCCAGCAGCCTAAGGCCGAGGACCGAAGCCATTGGTAGGACTGAAGCTTTCTTT. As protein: CASSLRPRTEAIGRTEAFF.

This chain's CDR3 is CASSLNLAGGRTDTQYF. Here the CDR3 DNA reads TGCGCCAGCAGCCTCAATCTAGCGGGGGGGCGCACAGATACGCAGTATTTT. The rearrangement links TRBV5-1 to TRBJ2-3; TRBD2 matches at 12 bases. Germline loops: CDR1 SGHRS, CDR2 YFSETQ. Trimming removed 4 bases from V and 1 base from J; junction bases left unmatched: 7. The CDR3 is 17 amino acids.

The CDR3 is CAISEGSPLHF. The CDR3 bases are TGTGCCATCAGTGAAGGCTCACCCCTCCACTTT. J is TRBJ1-6 and V is TRBV10-3; D unclear. This CDR3 contains 11 residues. Germline CDR1 reads ENHRY; CDR2 reads SYGVKD. Trimming shortened V by 3 bases and J by 10 bases, and 4 bases separated the two germline ends.

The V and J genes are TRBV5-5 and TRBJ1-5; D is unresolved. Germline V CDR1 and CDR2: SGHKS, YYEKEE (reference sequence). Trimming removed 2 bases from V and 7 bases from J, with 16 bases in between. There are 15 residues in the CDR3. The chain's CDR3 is CASSLSAQVHQPQHF. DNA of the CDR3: TGTGCCAGCAGCTTAAGCGCTCAAGTGCACCAGCCCCAGCATTTT.

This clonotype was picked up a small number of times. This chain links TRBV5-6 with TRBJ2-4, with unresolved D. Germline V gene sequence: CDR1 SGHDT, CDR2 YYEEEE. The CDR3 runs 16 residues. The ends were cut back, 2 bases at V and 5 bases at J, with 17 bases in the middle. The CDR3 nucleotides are TGTGCCAGCAGCTTACCGGGTCAAGGGATAGAAAACATTCAGTACTTC. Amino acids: CASSLPGQGIENIQYF.

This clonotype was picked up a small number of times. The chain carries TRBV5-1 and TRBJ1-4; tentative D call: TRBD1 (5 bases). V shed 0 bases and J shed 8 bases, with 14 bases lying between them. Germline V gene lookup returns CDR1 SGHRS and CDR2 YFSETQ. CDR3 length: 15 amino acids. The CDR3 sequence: CASSLVPGSGEKLFF. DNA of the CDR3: TGCGCCAGCAGCTTGGTGCCAGGGTCAGGGGAAAAACTGTTTTTT.

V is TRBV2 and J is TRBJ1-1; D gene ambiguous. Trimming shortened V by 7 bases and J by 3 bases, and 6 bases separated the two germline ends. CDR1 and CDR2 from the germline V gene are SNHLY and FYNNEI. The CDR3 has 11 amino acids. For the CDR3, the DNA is TGTGCCAGCACCCGCGACACTGAAGCTTTCTTT. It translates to CASTRDTEAFF.

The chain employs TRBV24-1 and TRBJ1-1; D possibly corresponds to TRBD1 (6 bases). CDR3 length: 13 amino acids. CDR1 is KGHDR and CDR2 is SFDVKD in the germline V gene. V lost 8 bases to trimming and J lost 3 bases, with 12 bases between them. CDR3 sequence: CATKERQDTEAFF. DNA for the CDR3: TGTGCCACCAAAGAACGACAGGACACTGAAGCTTTCTTT.

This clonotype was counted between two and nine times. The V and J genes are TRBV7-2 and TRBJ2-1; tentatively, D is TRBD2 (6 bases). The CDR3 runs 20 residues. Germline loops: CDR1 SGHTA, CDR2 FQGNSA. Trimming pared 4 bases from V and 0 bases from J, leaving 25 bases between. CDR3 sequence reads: CASSYPSHSGEASSYNEQFF. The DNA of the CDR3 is TGTGCCAGCAGCTACCCCTCGCATAGCGGTGAAGCGAGCTCCTACAATGAGCAGTTCTTC. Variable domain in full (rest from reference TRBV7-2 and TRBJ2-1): GAGVSQSPSNKVTEKGKDVELRCDPISGHTALYWYRQSLGQGLEFLIYFQGNSAPDKSGLPSDRFSAERTGGSVSTLTIQRTQQEDSAVYLCASSYPSHSGEASSYNEQFFGPGTRLTVL.

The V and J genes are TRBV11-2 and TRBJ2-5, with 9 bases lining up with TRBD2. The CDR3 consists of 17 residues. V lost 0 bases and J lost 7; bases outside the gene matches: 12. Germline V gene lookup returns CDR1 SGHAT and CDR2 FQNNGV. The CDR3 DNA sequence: TGTGCCAGCAGCTTAGATAGGACTAGCGTGGGCCGGGGGACCCAGTACTTC. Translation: CASSLDRTSVGRGTQYF.